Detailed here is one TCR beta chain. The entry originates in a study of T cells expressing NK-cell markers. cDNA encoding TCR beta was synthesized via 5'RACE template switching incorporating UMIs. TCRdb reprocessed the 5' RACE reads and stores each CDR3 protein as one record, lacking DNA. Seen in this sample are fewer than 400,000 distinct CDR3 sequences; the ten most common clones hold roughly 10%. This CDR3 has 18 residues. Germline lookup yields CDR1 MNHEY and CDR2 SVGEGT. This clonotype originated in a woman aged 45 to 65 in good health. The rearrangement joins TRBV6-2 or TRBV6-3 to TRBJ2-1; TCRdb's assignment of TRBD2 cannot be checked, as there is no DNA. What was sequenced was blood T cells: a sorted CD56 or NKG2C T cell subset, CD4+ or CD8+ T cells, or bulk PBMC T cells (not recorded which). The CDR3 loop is CASSYSASGTRRGNEQFF.